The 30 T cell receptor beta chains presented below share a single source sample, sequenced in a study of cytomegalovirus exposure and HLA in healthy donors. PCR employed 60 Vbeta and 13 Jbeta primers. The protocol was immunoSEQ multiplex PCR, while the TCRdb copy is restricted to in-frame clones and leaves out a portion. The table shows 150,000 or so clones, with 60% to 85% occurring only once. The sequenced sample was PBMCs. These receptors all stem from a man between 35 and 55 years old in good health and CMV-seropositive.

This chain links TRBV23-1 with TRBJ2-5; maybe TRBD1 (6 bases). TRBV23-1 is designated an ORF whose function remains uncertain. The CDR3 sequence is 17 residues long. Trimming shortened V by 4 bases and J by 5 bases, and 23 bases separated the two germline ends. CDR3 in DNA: TGCGCCAGCAGTCCCCCGGGACACCAAAACGGGTGGGAGACCCAGTACTTC. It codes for CASSPPGHQNGWETQYF.

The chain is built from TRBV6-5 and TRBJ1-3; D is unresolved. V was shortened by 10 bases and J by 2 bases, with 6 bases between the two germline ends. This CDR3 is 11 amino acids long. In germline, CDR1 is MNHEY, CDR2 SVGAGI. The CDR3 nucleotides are TGTGCCACCCGCGCTGGAAACACCATATATTTT. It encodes CATRAGNTIYF.

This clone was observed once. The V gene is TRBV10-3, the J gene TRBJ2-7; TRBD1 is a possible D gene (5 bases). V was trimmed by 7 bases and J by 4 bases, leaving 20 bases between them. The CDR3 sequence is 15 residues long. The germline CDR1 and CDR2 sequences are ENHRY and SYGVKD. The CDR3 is CAITDSSRVGYEQYF. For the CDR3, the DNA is TGTGCCATCACTGACAGCTCCCGGGTCGGGTACGAGCAGTACTTC.

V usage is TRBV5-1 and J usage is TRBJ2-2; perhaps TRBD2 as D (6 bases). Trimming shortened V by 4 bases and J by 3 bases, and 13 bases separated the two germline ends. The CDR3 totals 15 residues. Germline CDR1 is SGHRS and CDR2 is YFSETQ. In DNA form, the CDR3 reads TGCGCCAGCAGCCCGGGACTCATCGACACCGGGGAGCTGTTTTTT. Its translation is CASSPGLIDTGELFF.

DNA for the CDR3: TGTGCCAGCTCACCGCCCAACAGGGCCGGGGAGCTGTTTTTT. The encoded protein is CASSPPNRAGELFF. V is TRBV18 and J is TRBJ2-2; maybe TRBD1 (6 bases). The germline V and J ends were trimmed by 3 bases and 6 bases, with 11 bases remaining between them. The length of the CDR3 is 14 residues. Germline V CDR1 and CDR2: KGHSH, LQKENI.

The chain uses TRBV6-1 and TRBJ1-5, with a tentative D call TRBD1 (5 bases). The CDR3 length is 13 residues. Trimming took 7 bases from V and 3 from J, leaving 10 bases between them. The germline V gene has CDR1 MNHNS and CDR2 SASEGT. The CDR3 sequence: CASTRQTNQPQHF. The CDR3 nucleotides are TGTGCCAGCACGCGACAGACCAATCAGCCCCAGCATTTT.

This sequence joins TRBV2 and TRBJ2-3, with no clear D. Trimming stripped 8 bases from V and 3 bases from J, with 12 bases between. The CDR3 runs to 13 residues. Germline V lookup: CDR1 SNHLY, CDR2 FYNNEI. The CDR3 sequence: CASEVLSTDTQYF. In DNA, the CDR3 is TGTGCCAGCGAGGTCCTTAGTACAGATACGCAGTATTTT.

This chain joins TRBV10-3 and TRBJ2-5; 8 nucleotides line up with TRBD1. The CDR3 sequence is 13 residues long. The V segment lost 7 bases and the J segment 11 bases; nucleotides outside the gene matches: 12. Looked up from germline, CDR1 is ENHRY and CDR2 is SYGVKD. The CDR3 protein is CAITEDRVSEQYF. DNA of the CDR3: TGTGCCATCACCGAGGACAGGGTTAGTGAGCAGTACTTC.

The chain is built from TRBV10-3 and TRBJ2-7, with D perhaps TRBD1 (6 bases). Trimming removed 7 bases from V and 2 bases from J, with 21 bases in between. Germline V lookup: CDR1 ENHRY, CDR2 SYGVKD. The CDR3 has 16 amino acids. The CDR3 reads CAIKGGGGSQTYEQYF. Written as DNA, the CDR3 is TGTGCCATCAAAGGTGGTGGGGGCTCTCAGACCTACGAGCAGTACTTC.

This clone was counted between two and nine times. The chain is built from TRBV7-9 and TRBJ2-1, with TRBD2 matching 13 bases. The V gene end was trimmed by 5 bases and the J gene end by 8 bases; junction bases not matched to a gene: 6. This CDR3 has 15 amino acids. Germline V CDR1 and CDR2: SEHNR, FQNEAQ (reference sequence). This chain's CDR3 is CASSPGLAGAHEQFF. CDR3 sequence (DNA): TGTGCCAGCAGCCCAGGACTAGCGGGAGCCCATGAGCAGTTCTTC.

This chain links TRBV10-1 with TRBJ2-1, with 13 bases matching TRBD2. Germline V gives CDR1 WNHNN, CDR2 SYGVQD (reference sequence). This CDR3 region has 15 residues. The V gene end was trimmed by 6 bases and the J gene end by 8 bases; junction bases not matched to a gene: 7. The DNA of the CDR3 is TGCGCCAGCAGACGGGGACTAGCGGGATCTGATGAGCAGTTCTTC. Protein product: CASRRGLAGSDEQFF.

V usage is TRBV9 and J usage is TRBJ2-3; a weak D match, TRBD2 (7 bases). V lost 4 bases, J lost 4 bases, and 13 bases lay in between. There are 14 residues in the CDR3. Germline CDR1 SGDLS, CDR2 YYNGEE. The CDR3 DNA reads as TGTGCCAGCAGCCCTTGGGGGGGCGCAGATACGCAGTATTTT. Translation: CASSPWGGADTQYF.

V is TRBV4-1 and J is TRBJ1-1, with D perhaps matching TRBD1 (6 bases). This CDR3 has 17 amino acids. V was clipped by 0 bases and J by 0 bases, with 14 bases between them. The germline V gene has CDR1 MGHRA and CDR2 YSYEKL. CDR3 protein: CASSQDADSLMNTEAFF. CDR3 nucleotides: TGCGCCAGCAGCCAAGACGCGGACAGTCTAATGAACACTGAAGCTTTCTTT.

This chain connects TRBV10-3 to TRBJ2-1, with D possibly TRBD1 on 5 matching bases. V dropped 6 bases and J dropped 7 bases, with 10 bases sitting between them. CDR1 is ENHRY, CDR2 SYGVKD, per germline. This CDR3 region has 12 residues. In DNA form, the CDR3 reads TGTGCCATCAGCGAACAGGCGAATGAGCAGTTCTTC. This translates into CAISEQANEQFF.

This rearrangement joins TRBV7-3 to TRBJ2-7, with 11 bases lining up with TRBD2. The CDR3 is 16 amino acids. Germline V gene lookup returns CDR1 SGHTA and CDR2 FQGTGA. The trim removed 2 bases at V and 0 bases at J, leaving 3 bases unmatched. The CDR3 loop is CASSLSLAGVSYEQYF. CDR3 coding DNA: TGTGCCAGCAGCTTATCACTAGCGGGAGTCTCCTACGAGCAGTACTTC.

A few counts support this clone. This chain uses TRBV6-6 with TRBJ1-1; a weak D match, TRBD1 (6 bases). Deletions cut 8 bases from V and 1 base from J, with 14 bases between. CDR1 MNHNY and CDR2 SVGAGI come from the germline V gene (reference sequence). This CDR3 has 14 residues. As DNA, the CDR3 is TGTGCCAGCGTCCAGGGGTGGAGGAACACTGAAGCTTTCTTT. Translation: CASVQGWRNTEAFF.

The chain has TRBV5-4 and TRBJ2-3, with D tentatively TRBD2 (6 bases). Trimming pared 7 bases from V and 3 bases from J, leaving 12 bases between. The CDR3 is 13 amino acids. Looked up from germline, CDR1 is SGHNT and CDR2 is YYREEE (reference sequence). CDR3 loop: CASAAGTTDTQYF. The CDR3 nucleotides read TGTGCCAGCGCGGCGGGAACGACAGATACGCAGTATTTT. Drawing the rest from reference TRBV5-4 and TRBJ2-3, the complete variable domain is ETGVTQSPTHLIKTRGQQVTLRCSSQSGHNTVSWYQQALGQGPQFIFQYYREEENGRGNFPPRFSGLQFPNYSSELNVNALELDDSALYLCASAAGTTDTQYFGPGTRLTVL.

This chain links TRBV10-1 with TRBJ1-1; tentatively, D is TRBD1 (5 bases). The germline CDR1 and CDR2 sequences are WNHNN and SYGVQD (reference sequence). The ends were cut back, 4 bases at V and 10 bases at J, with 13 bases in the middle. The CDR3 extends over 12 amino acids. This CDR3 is CASSVPGGVAFF. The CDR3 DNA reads TGCGCCAGCAGTGTACCCGGGGGGGTAGCTTTCTTT.

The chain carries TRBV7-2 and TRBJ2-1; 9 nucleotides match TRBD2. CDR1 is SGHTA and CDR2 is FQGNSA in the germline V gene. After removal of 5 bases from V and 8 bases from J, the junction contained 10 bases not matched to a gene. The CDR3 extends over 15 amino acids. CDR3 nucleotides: TGTGCCAGCAGCGCCGCGGGAGGGCCTTACGATGAGCAGTTCTTC. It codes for CASSAAGGPYDEQFF.

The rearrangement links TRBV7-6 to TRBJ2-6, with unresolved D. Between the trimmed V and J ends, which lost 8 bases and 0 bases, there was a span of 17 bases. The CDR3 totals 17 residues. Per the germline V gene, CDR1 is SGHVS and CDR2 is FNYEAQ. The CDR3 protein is CASASANSRSGANVLTF. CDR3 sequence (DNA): TGTGCCAGCGCTTCAGCGAACTCCCGCTCTGGGGCCAACGTCCTGACTTTC.

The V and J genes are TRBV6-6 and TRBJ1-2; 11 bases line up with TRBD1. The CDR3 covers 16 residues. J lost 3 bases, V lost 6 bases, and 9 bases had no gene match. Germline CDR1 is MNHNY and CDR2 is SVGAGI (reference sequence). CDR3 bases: TGTGCCAGCAGAGGAGGGGGACAGGGGGGGGACTATGGCTACACCTTC. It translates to CASRGGGQGGDYGYTF.

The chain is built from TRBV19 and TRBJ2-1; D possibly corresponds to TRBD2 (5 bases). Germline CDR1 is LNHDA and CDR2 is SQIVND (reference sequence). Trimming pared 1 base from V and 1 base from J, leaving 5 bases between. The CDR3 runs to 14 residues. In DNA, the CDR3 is TGTGCCAGTAGTATAGGGAGGTCCTACAATGAGCAGTTCTTC. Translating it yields CASSIGRSYNEQFF.

CDR3 in amino acids: CASSFRVGGELFF. The CDR3 DNA reads as TGTGCCAGCAGCTTTCGGGTGGGCGGGGAGCTGTTTTTT. This chain uses TRBV5-4 with TRBJ2-2, with D hard to call. This CDR3 region has 13 residues. V lost 2 bases and J lost 7, with 9 bases in between. Per the germline V gene, CDR1 is SGHNT and CDR2 is YYREEE (reference sequence).

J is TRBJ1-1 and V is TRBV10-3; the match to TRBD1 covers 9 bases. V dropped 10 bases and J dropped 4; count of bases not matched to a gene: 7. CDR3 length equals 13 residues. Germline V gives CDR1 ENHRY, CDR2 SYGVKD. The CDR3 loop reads CASTGTGTTEAFF. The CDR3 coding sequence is TGTGCCAGCACCGGGACAGGGACCACTGAAGCTTTCTTT.

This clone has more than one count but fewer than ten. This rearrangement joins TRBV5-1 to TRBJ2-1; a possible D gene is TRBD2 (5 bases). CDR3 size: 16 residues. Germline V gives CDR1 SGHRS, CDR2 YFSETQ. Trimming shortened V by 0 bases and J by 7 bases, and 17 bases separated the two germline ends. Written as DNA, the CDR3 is TGCGCCAGCAGCTTGGGAAGCGGCCCCCGAACGAATGAGCAGTTCTTC. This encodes CASSLGSGPRTNEQFF.

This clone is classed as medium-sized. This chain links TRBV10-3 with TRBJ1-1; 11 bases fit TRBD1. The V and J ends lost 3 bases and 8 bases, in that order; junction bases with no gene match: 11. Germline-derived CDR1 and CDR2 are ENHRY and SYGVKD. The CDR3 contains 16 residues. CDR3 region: CAISDRDRGGTSEAFF. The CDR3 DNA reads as TGTGCCATCAGTGACCGGGACAGGGGGGGTACGTCGGAAGCTTTCTTT.

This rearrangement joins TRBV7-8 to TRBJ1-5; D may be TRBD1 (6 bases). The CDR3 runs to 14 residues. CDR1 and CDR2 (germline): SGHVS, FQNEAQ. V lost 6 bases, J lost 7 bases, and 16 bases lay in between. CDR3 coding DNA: TGTGCCAGCAGTTTAACAGGGATGGGGCAGCCCCAGCATTTT. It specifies CASSLTGMGQPQHF.

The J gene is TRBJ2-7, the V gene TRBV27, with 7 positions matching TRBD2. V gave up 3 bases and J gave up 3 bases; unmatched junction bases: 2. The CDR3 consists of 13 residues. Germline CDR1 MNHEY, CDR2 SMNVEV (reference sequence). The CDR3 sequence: CASSFGGSYEQYF. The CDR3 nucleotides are TGTGCCAGCAGTTTTGGCGGGAGCTACGAGCAGTACTTC.

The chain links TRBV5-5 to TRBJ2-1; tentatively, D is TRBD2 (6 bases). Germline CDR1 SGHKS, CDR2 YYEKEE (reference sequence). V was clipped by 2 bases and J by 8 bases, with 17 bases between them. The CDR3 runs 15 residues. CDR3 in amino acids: CASSLSPQRVDEQFF. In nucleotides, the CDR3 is TGTGCCAGCAGCTTAAGTCCGCAGCGGGTGGATGAGCAGTTCTTC.

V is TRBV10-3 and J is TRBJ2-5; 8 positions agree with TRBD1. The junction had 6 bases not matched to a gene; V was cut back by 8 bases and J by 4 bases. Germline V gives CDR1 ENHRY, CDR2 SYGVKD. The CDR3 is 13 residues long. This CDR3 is CAIGGGTGETQYF. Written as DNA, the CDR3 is TGTGCCATCGGGGGTGGGACAGGAGAGACCCAGTACTTC.